This T cell receptor (beta chain) comes out of a study of radiation and T cells in renal cell carcinoma. The time point here: blood 4 weeks post-SBRT, at nephrectomy. Noted treatment: 15 Gy SBRT to primary tumor, nephrectomy 4 weeks later. Nephrectomy followed 15 Gy stereotactic body radiation by 4 weeks. In the case of this clone: Its antigen is unknown.

Method: immunoSEQ multiplex PCR; TCRdb's copy keeps in-frame clones and lacks some. The table has roughly 100,000 clones, 80% to 90% seen once. Study outcomes and limitations: Pretreatment tumor biopsies were lacking, so baseline clonotypes are unknown. From baseline, blood top tumor clonotypes peaked at 2 weeks post-radiation.

Germline CDR1 is SGHRS and CDR2 is YFSETQ. V gave up 6 bases and J gave up 3 bases, with 18 bases separating them. The CDR3 is 15 amino acids. This sample comprised blood, obtained from a patient whose treatment included radiotherapy and nephrectomy. The receptor comes from a man aged 55 to 70 with renal cell carcinoma. V is TRBV5-1 and J is TRBJ2-5; D gene unclear. CDR3 sequence: CASTTSGFKEETQYF. The CDR3 coding sequence is TGCGCCAGCACCACATCCGGGTTTAAGGAAGAGACCCAGTACTTC.